The TCR beta chain described here comes from a study of cytomegalovirus exposure and HLA in healthy donors. PCR amplification relied on 60 Vbeta primers (plus 13 Jbeta primers). Repertoires were generated with immunoSEQ multiplex PCR, while TCRdb's copy carries only in-frame clones and drops some. The repertoire includes 110,000 to 150,000 clones, 75% to 80% of them detected once, and roughly 2.4% sits in the top ten. Germline V gives CDR1 MDHEN, CDR2 SYDVKM. The CDR3 length is 14 residues. V trimming: 4 bases; J trimming: 2 bases; junction bases outside the gene matches: 5. The sequence derives from a woman between 18 and 29 years old in good health and CMV-seropositive. The sequenced material came from PBMCs. The chain carries TRBV28 and TRBJ2-7; TRBD1 matches at 7 bases. Written as DNA, the CDR3 is TGTGCCAGCAGTTCAGGGGGACCCCCCTACGAGCAGTACTTC. It codes for CASSSGGPPYEQYF.